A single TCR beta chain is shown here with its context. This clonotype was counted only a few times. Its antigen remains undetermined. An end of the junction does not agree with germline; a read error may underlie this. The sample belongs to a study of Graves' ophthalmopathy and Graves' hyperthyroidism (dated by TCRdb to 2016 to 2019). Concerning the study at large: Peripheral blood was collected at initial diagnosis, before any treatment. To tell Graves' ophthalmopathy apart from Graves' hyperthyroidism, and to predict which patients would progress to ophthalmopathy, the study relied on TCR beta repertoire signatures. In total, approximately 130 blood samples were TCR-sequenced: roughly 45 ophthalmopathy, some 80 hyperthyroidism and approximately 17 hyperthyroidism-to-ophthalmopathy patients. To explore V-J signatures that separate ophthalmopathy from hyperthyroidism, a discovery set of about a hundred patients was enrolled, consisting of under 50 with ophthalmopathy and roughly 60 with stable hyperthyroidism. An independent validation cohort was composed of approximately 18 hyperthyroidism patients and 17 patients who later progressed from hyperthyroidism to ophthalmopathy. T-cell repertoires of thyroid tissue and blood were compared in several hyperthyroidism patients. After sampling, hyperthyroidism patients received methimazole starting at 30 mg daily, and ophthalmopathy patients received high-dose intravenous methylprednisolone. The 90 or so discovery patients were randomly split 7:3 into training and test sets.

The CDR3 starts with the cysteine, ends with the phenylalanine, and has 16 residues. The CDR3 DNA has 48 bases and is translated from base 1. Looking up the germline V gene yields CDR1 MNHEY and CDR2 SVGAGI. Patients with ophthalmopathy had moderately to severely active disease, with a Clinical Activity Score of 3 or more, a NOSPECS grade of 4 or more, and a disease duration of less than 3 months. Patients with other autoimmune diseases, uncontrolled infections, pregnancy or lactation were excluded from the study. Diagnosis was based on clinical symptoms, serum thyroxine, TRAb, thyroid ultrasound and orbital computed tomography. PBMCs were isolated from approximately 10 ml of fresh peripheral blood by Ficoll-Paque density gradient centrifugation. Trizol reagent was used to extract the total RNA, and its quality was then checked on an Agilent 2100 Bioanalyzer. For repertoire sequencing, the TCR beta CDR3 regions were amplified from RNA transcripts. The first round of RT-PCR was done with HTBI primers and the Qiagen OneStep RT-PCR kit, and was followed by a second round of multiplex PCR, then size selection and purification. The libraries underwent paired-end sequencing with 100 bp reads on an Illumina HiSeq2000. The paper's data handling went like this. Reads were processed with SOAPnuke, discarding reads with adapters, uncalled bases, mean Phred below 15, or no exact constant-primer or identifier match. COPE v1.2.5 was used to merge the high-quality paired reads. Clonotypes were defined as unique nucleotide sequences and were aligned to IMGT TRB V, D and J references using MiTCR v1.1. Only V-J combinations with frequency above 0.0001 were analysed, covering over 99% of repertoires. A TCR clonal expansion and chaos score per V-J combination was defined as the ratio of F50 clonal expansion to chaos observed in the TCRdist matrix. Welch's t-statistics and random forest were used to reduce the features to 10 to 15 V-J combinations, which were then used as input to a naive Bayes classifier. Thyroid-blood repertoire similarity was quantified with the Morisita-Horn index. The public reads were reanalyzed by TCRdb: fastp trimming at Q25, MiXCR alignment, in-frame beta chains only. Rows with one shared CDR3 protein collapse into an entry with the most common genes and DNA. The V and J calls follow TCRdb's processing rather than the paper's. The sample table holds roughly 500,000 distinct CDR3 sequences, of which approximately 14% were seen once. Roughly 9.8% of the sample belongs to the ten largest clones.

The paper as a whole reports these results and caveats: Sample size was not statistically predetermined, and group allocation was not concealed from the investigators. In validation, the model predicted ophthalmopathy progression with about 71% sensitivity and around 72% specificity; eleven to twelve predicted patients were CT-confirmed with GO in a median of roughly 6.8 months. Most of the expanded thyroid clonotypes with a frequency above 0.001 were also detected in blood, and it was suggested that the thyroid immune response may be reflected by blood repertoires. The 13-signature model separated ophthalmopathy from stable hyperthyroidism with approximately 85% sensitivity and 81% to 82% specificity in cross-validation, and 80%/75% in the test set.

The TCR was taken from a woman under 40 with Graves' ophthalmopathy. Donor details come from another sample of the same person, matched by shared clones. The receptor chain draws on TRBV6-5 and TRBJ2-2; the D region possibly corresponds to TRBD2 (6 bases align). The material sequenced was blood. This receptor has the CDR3 CASSYSRDFNTEELFF. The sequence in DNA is TGTGCCAGCAGTTACTCCAGGGACTTCAACACCGAGGAGCTGTTTTTT.